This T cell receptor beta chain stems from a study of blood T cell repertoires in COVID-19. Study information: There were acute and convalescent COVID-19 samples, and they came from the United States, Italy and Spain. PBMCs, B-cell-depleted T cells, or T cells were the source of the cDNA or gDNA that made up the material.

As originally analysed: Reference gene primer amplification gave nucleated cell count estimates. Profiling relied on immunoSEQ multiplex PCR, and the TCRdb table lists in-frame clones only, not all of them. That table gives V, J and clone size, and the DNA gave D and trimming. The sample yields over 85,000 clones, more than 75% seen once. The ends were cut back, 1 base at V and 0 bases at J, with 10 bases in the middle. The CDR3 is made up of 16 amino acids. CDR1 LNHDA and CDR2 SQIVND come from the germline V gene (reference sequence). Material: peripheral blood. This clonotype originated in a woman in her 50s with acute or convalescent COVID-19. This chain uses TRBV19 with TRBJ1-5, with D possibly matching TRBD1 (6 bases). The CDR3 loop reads CASSIVGQYSNQPQHF. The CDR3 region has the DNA TGTGCCAGTAGTATAGTAGGACAGTATAGCAATCAGCCCCAGCATTTT.